The source of this T cell receptor (beta chain) is a study of cytomegalovirus exposure and HLA in healthy donors. The primer mix had 60 Vbeta and 13 Jbeta primers. Some clones are missing from TCRdb's copy, which holds only in-frame ones; the method was immunoSEQ multiplex PCR. The table shows more than 110,000 clones, with around four fifths occurring only once. A single count supports this clone. As yet, its antigen is unknown. Regarding the study as a whole: Sequencing depth across donors, presence/absence analyses assumed, was roughly uniform. Per a later analysis, 18,000 or so TCR beta sequences showed association with HLA alleles at 0.05 false discovery rate. Analyzed later, most CMV-associated TCR beta chains appeared HLA-restricted. The authors later linked a missense DCLRE1C variant to TCR beta V- and J-gene trimming.

Trimming left V 2 bases short and J 0 bases short, with 13 bases between. The CDR3 totals 17 residues. Germline assignment: CDR1 SGHVS and CDR2 FQNEAQ. Material for sequencing was PBMCs. The gene calls are TRBV7-8 and TRBJ2-2; the D is unclear. This TCR was recovered from a male donor in good health and CMV-seropositive. The CDR3 sequence is CASSLPFGVANTGELFF. The CDR3, as DNA: TGTGCCAGCAGCTTACCGTTCGGAGTTGCGAACACCGGGGAGCTGTTTTTT. The full variable domain, its missing parts supplied by reference TRBV7-8 and TRBJ2-2, is GAGVSQSPRYKVAKRGQDVALRCDPISGHVSLFWYQQALGQGPEFLTYFQNEAQLDKSGLPSDRFFAERPEGSVSTLKIQRTQQEDSAVYLCASSLPFGVANTGELFFGEGSRLTVL.